Below, 7 T cell receptor beta chains from the same sample are listed, as sequenced in a study of immune evolution from preneoplasia to lung adenocarcinoma. Using immunoSEQ multiplex PCR, the repertoire was profiled, and TCRdb retains in-frame clones only, with some absent. Of approximately 9,000 clones in the sample, about 81% were seen once. Sequencing input: FFPE minimally invasive lung adenocarcinoma tissue. The receptors come from a person in their 70s with lung adenocarcinoma.

This chain links TRBV10-1 with TRBJ2-2; 11 nucleotides match TRBD2. This CDR3 has 18 amino acids. Germline V gene lookup returns CDR1 WNHNN and CDR2 SYGVQD (reference sequence). V lost 4 bases to trimming and J lost 4 bases; unmatched junction nucleotides: 11. This CDR3 reads CASSVSVGTSGGTGELFF. The CDR3 nucleotides are TGCGCCAGCAGTGTCTCCGTCGGGACTAGCGGCGGCACCGGGGAGCTGTTTTTT.

This clone occurred a few times. The chain carries TRBV5-1 and TRBJ2-1; TRBD2 matches at 9 bases. Germline assignment: CDR1 SGHRS and CDR2 YFSETQ. The trim removed 4 bases at V and 3 bases at J, leaving 2 bases unmatched. The CDR3 is made up of 14 amino acids. CDR3 region: CASSTTSGYNEQFF. CDR3 in DNA: TGCGCCAGCAGCACGACTAGCGGCTACAATGAGCAGTTCTTC.

The chain combines TRBV7-8 with TRBJ2-3; weak D call: TRBD1 (6 bases). CDR3 length: 16 residues. The ends were cut back, 5 bases at V and 1 base at J, with 16 bases in the middle. The germline CDR1 and CDR2 sequences are SGHVS and FQNEAQ. For the CDR3, the DNA is TGTGCCAGCAGCACAGAGGGCAGGGGAGGCACAGATACGCAGTATTTT. This codes for CASSTEGRGGTDTQYF.

CDR3 sequence: CASSSLDGINEKLFF. In DNA, the CDR3 is TGTGCCAGCAGCTCCCTGGACGGAATTAATGAAAAACTGTTTTTT. This sequence joins TRBV5-4 and TRBJ1-4; D gene unclear. From germline, CDR1 is SGHNT and CDR2 YYREEE (reference sequence). The CDR3 runs to 15 residues. The V end lost 3 bases, the J end lost 4 bases, and 13 bases lay between the germline ends.

V and J are TRBV9 and TRBJ2-5; 13 bases map to TRBD2. The germline gives CDR1 SGDLS, CDR2 YYNGEE. The CDR3 extends over 14 amino acids. With V trimmed by 4 bases and J by 5 bases, 2 bases remained unmatched. CDR3 DNA: TGTGCCAGCAGCCCGACTAGCGGGAGGGAGACCCAGTACTTC. Its protein product is CASSPTSGRETQYF.

This clone was counted a few times. The chain links TRBV6-1 to TRBJ1-1; TRBD1 might be the D (5 bases). With 3 bases removed from V and 0 bases from J, the gap between germline ends came to 11 bases. The V gene's germline CDR1 is MNHNS and CDR2 SASEGT. CDR3 length: 15 residues. This CDR3 is CASSDAGHLNTEAFF. The CDR3 nucleotides read TGTGCCAGCAGTGATGCAGGACATTTGAACACTGAAGCTTTCTTT.

This chain uses TRBV29-1 with TRBJ1-1; D might be TRBD1 (6 bases). The CDR3 contains 12 residues. The V end was cut by 4 bases, the J end by 2 bases, with 8 bases between. The germline V gene has CDR1 SQVTM and CDR2 ANQGSEA. CDR3 DNA sequence: TGCAGCGTTGTACAGGGCAACACTGAAGCTTTCTTT. Its translation: CSVVQGNTEAFF.